These 27 T cell receptor beta chains originate from one sample sequenced in a study of T cells in Graves' hyperthyroidism and ophthalmopathy. Researchers amplified the TCR beta CDR3 regions from RNA transcripts. A first-round RT-PCR of the TCR CDR3 used the HTBI primer set. TCRdb reanalysed the multiplex PCR reads using MiXCR and keeps one entry per CDR3 protein. Of about 500,000 distinct CDR3 sequences in the sample, around 16% were seen once. Sequenced sample: blood. All receptors derive from a woman in her twenties or thirties with Graves' ophthalmopathy.

This clonotype was picked up many times. The chain couples TRBV28 to TRBJ1-5; D gene ambiguous. The V end lost 4 bases, the J end lost 6 bases, and 16 bases lay between the germline ends. The CDR3 is 15 amino acids. Per the germline V gene, CDR1 is MDHEN and CDR2 is SYDVKM. The CDR3 DNA reads TGTGCCAGCAGTTGGAGGCCGGGCGTAGGTCAGCCCCAGCATTTT. Translation: CASSWRPGVGQPQHF.

The V and J genes are TRBV10-3 and TRBJ2-3; D may be TRBD1 or TRBD2 (6 bases each). Germline V CDR1 and CDR2: ENHRY, SYGVKD. The CDR3 runs 15 residues. Trimming cost V 3 bases and J 2 bases, with 12 bases left between them. CDR3 bases: TGTGCCATCAGTGATGCCGGGGGCGTCACAGATACGCAGTATTTT. Its protein product is CAISDAGGVTDTQYF.

This clonotype was counted ten times or more. The chain carries TRBV28 and TRBJ2-1; 10 bases match TRBD2. CDR1 is MDHEN and CDR2 is SYDVKM in the germline V gene. The CDR3 sequence is 15 residues long. The junction had 5 bases not matched to a gene; V was cut back by 6 bases and J by 3 bases. The CDR3 is CASSTGTSVYNEQFF. CDR3 DNA sequence: TGTGCCAGCAGCACCGGGACTAGCGTCTACAATGAGCAGTTCTTC.

The chain carries TRBV25-1 and TRBJ2-1; tentatively, D is TRBD1 or TRBD2 (6 bases each). The CDR3 totals 14 residues. Germline values: CDR1 MGHDK, CDR2 SYGVNS. Trimming took off 11 bases at V and 1 base at J, with 15 bases between the two ends. The CDR3 protein is CAGDLGGSYNEQFF. In DNA, the CDR3 is TGTGCCGGGGACTTAGGGGGGTCCTACAATGAGCAGTTCTTC.

This clonotype has a count of ten or more. V is TRBV7-3 and J is TRBJ1-6; no firm D call. In germline, CDR1 is SGHTA, CDR2 FQGTGA. This CDR3 has 13 amino acids. V was cut by 1 base and J by 8 bases, with 6 bases left in between. CDR3 loop: CASSLREDSPLHF. The CDR3 bases are TGTGCCAGCAGCTTAAGAGAAGATTCACCCCTCCACTTT.

This chain connects TRBV5-1 to TRBJ2-6; perhaps TRBD1 as D (5 bases). The length of the CDR3 is 16 residues. From germline, CDR1 is SGHRS and CDR2 YFSETQ. V was pared by 0 bases and J by 2 bases, with 9 bases between. The CDR3 loop reads CASSLGQLTGANVLTF. The CDR3 DNA is TGCGCCAGCAGCTTGGGACAGCTTACTGGGGCCAACGTCCTGACTTTC. Complete variable domain (other parts from reference TRBV5-1 and TRBJ2-6): KAGVTQTPRYLIKTRGQQVTLSCSPISGHRSVSWYQQTPGQGLQFLFEYFSETQRNKGNFPGRFSGRQFSNSRSEMNVSTLELGDSALYLCASSLGQLTGANVLTFGAGSRLTVL.

This rearrangement joins TRBV28 to TRBJ1-6, with D unresolved. Germline assignment: CDR1 MDHEN and CDR2 SYDVKM. This CDR3 has 14 residues. The V gene lost 7 bases and the J gene lost 6 bases, with 13 bases spanning the gap. DNA for the CDR3: TGTGCCAGCATCCCCCCCGGGCCTAATTCACCCCTCCACTTT. This codes for CASIPPGPNSPLHF.

This clonotype was picked up a small number of times. The chain links TRBV19 to TRBJ1-5; 10 nucleotides match TRBD1. V shed 7 bases and J 4 bases; nucleotides not matched to a gene: 7. The CDR3 totals 15 residues. Germline CDR1 LNHDA, CDR2 SQIVND (reference sequence). The CDR3 DNA reads TGTGCCAGTAATCTGGACAGGGGGTTTAATCAGCCCCAGCATTTT. Protein sequence: CASNLDRGFNQPQHF. Combining the CDR3 with reference TRBV19 and TRBJ1-5 gives the whole variable domain DGGITQSPKYLFRKEGQNVTLSCEQNLNHDAMYWYRQDPGQGLRLIYYSQIVNDFQKGDIAEGYSVSREKKESFPLTVTSAQKNPTAFYLCASNLDRGFNQPQHFGDGTRLSIL.

In its sample, this clonotype was seen many times. The genes are TRBV24-1 and TRBJ2-3; 8 bases match TRBD1. The CDR3 is made up of 15 amino acids. V gave up 5 bases and J gave up 5 bases; unmatched junction bases: 8. Germline V gene data show CDR1 as KGHDR and CDR2 as SFDVKD. The CDR3 DNA reads TGTGCCACCAGTGTTCGGACAGGGCTGGGAGATACGCAGTATTTT. This encodes CATSVRTGLGDTQYF.

The DNA of the CDR3 is TGTGCCAGCTCAGTCAGGGAGGCCACAGATACGCAGTATTTT. Its protein product is CASSVREATDTQYF. V usage is TRBV18 and J usage is TRBJ2-3; D is possibly TRBD2 (6 bases). Germline V gene data show CDR1 as KGHSH and CDR2 as LQKENI. The CDR3 runs 14 residues. V shed 5 bases and J shed 2 bases, with 11 bases lying between them.

This clonotype was detected ten times or more. The chain links TRBV12-5 to TRBJ1-2; TRBD1 is a possible D gene (5 bases). Trimming removed 5 bases at V and 4 bases at J, with 14 bases between. This CDR3 is built from 14 residues. The V gene's germline CDR1 is LGHNT and CDR2 FRNRAP. The CDR3 protein is CASGTGRSFYGYTF. In nucleotides, the CDR3 is TGTGCTAGTGGTACGGGACGGTCCTTCTATGGCTACACCTTC. Full variable domain (remainder filled in from reference TRBV12-5 and TRBJ1-2): DARVTQTPRHKVTEMGQEVTMRCQPILGHNTVFWYRQTMMQGLELLAYFRNRAPLDDSGMPKDRFSAEMPDATLATLKIQPSEPRDSAVYFCASGTGRSFYGYTFGSGTRLTVV.

This chain uses TRBV5-1 with TRBJ1-2; a weak D match, TRBD1 (6 bases). V lost 0 bases, J lost 4 bases, and 13 bases lay in between. CDR1 is SGHRS and CDR2 is YFSETQ in the germline V gene. This CDR3 spans 15 amino acids. The CDR3 loop reads CASSLDGGWVYGYTF. CDR3 DNA sequence: TGCGCCAGCAGCTTGGATGGGGGCTGGGTCTATGGCTACACCTTC.

There are many counts of this clonotype. The chain is built from TRBV28 and TRBJ1-1, with TRBD1 as a possible D gene (5 bases). The V end lost 5 bases, the J end lost 4 bases, and 8 bases lay between the germline ends. The CDR3 loop spans 12 amino acids. CDR1 and CDR2 from the germline V gene are MDHEN and SYDVKM. Here the CDR3 DNA reads TGTGCCAGCAGTACGACAGTCACTGAAGCTTTCTTT. Its protein is CASSTTVTEAFF.

The chain combines TRBV29-1 with TRBJ2-2; 13 bases are shared with TRBD2. Germline CDR1 SQVTM, CDR2 ANQGSEA. V lost 4 bases, J lost 6 bases, and 11 bases stayed unmatched. The CDR3 contains 17 residues. CDR3 in amino acids: CSVGGLAGDLGAGELFF. The CDR3 DNA reads TGCAGCGTTGGAGGACTAGCGGGAGATTTAGGGGCCGGGGAGCTGTTTTTT.

This clonotype was seen only a few times. This chain uses TRBV10-3 with TRBJ2-1; D is possibly TRBD2 (6 bases). The V end lost 6 bases, the J end lost 6 bases, and 18 bases lay between the germline ends. Germline CDR1 ENHRY, CDR2 SYGVKD. The CDR3 is made up of 15 amino acids. The CDR3 sequence: CAISPPSDDSNEQFF. CDR3 DNA sequence: TGTGCCATCAGCCCCCCTAGCGACGATTCCAATGAGCAGTTCTTC.

This clonotype was recorded many times. The chain couples TRBV11-3 to TRBJ2-1; D gene unclear. The V and J ends lost 2 bases and 1 base respectively, with 12 bases between them. This CDR3 contains 16 residues. Germline CDR1 reads SGHNT; CDR2 reads YENEEA. The CDR3 here is CASSLKALSSYNEQFF. CDR3 bases: TGTGCCAGCAGCTTAAAGGCCTTGTCTTCCTACAATGAGCAGTTCTTC. Based on the CDR3 plus reference TRBV11-3 and TRBJ2-1, the full variable domain is EAGVVQSPRYKIIEKKQPVAFWCNPISGHNTLYWYLQNLGQGPELLIRYENEEAVDDSQLPKDRFSAERLKGVDSTLKIQPAELGDSAVYLCASSLKALSSYNEQFFGPGTRLTVL.

The chain links TRBV5-6 to TRBJ1-5, with D perhaps TRBD1 (5 bases). The V and J ends lost 2 bases and 5 bases respectively, with 11 bases between them. The germline V gene has CDR1 SGHDT and CDR2 YYEEEE. The CDR3 is 14 residues long. The CDR3 nucleotides are TGTGCCAGCAGCTTTGGGGCAGGGTATCAGCCCCAGCATTTT. This sequence encodes CASSFGAGYQPQHF.

The chain employs TRBV28 and TRBJ2-3; the D is unclear. V lost 5 bases and J lost 2, with 17 bases in between. The CDR3 consists of 16 residues. CDR1 MDHEN and CDR2 SYDVKM come from the germline V gene. The CDR3 nucleotides read TGTGCCAGCAGTCCACTTACCCCGCTCCTCACAGATACGCAGTATTTT. Residues: CASSPLTPLLTDTQYF.

Only a few counts were recorded for this clonotype. The V gene is TRBV6-1, the J gene TRBJ2-3; possible D gene TRBD1, 7 bases. Germline V lookup: CDR1 MNHNS, CDR2 SASEGT. This CDR3 has 13 residues. V lost 8 bases to trimming and J lost 9 bases, with 18 bases between them. For the CDR3, the DNA is TGTGCCAGCGGGACAGCCCCCCGGGGGACGCAGTATTTT. Translated: CASGTAPRGTQYF.

This clonotype was counted at least ten times. V is TRBV27 and J is TRBJ2-1; TRBD2 is a possible D gene (5 bases). Germline values: CDR1 MNHEY, CDR2 SMNVEV (reference sequence). CDR3 size: 12 residues. Trimming shortened V by 2 bases and J by 7 bases, and 6 bases separated the two germline ends. CDR3 region: CASSLRGNEQFF. The DNA of the CDR3 is TGTGCCAGCAGTTTACGGGGTAATGAGCAGTTCTTC.

The gene calls are TRBV19 and TRBJ2-3; tentative D call: TRBD2 (5 bases). CDR3 length: 15 amino acids. Germline V gives CDR1 LNHDA, CDR2 SQIVND (reference sequence). V gave up 3 bases and J gave up 1 base, with 11 bases separating them. CDR3 region: CASSIRRARTDTQYF. CDR3 bases: TGTGCCAGTAGTATTCGGCGGGCACGCACAGATACGCAGTATTTT.

The sample holds many counts of this clonotype. The chain combines TRBV20-1 with TRBJ2-5, with D unresolved. The V gene's germline CDR1 is DFQATT and CDR2 SNEGSKA (reference sequence). The CDR3 extends over 12 amino acids. V was trimmed by 0 bases and J by 5 bases, leaving 7 bases between them. The CDR3, as DNA: TGCAGTGCTAGAGATAGGCTTGAGACCCAGTACTTC. It encodes CSARDRLETQYF.

This clonotype was detected only a few times. The chain links TRBV20-1 to TRBJ2-5; 8 bases match TRBD2. Germline CDR1 is DFQATT and CDR2 is SNEGSKA (reference sequence). This CDR3 region has 15 residues. The V segment lost 0 bases and the J segment 4 bases; nucleotides outside the gene matches: 7. CDR3 residues: CSARDPAGVGETQYF. The CDR3 region has the DNA TGCAGTGCTAGAGATCCAGCGGGAGTCGGAGAGACCCAGTACTTC.

The CDR3 protein is CASSTDRGGQPQHF. The CDR3 DNA reads as TGTGCCAGCAGTACGGACAGGGGAGGTCAGCCCCAGCATTTT. The V and J genes are TRBV2 and TRBJ1-5; 9 bases match TRBD1. The V gene end was trimmed by 5 bases and the J gene end by 6 bases; junction bases not matched to a gene: 5. The CDR3 contains 14 residues. Germline V gene sequence: CDR1 SNHLY, CDR2 FYNNEI. Supplemented by reference TRBV2 and TRBJ1-5, the full variable domain reads EPEVTQTPSHQVTQMGQEVILRCVPISNHLYFYWYRQILGQKVEFLVSFYNNEISEKSEIFDDQFSVERPDGSNFTLKIRSTKLEDSAMYFCASSTDRGGQPQHFGDGTRLSIL.

This clonotype is a singleton in its sample. The conserved phenylalanine or tryptophan is not found at the CDR3 terminus, so this likely reflects a read error. The chain links TRBV29-1 to TRBJ2-7; D might be TRBD1 (5 bases). The CDR3 is 11 amino acids. V lost 4 bases and J 4 bases, leaving 8 bases between the germline ends. Germline V gene data show CDR1 as SQVTM and CDR2 as ANQGSEA. The CDR3 sequence: CSVGGRYEQYL. DNA for the CDR3: TGCAGCGTTGGGGGCCGATACGAGCAGTACCTC.

This clonotype was picked up many times. The chain uses TRBV5-1 and TRBJ2-1; 9 bases fit TRBD2. Germline V gene sequence: CDR1 SGHRS, CDR2 YFSETQ. Trimming cost V 4 bases and J 10 bases; bases outside gene matches: 3. The CDR3 contains 12 residues. The CDR3 sequence: CASSLGLAEQFF. In DNA, the CDR3 is TGCGCCAGCAGCCTAGGACTAGCGGAGCAGTTCTTC.

The table lists this clonotype with many counts. The chain is built from TRBV20-1 and TRBJ2-3; 8 bases agree with TRBD1. The ends lost 5 bases at V and 3 bases at J; junction bases unmatched: 7. Germline V gene sequence: CDR1 DFQATT, CDR2 SNEGSKA (reference sequence). CDR3 length: 14 amino acids. The CDR3 DNA sequence: TGCAGTGCTCTGGACAGGGTCGAGACAGATACGCAGTATTTT. Residues: CSALDRVETDTQYF.